The next 27 T cell receptor beta chains were all read from a single sample in a study of blood T cell repertoires in COVID-19. Data came from immunoSEQ multiplex PCR; TCRdb stores just in-frame clones and leaves some out. There are a few hundred thousand clones in the sample; 85% to 90% occur only once, and over 0.95% lies in the top ten. Source material: PBMCs or T cells enriched from blood (not recorded which). The receptor set was obtained from a man aged 25-45 years who had recovered from COVID-19.

This chain connects TRBV30 to TRBJ2-7; 9 bases are shared with TRBD2. Germline V lookup: CDR1 GTSNPN, CDR2 SVGIG (reference sequence). There are 14 residues in the CDR3. The V gene end was trimmed by 3 bases and the J gene end by 3 bases; junction bases not matched to a gene: 6. CDR3 sequence (DNA): TGTGCCTGGAGCTTTGCGGGGGGGATCTACGAGCAGTACTTC. The encoded protein is CAWSFAGGIYEQYF. The variable domain in full, completed from reference TRBV30 and TRBJ2-7, reads SQTIHQWPATLVQPVGSPLSLECTVEGTSNPNLYWYRQAAGRGLQLLFYSVGIGQISSEVPQNLSASRPQDRQFILSSKKLLLSDSGFYLCAWSFAGGIYEQYFGPGTRLTVT.

J is TRBJ2-5 and V is TRBV6-5; TRBD1 aligns across 9 bases. V trimming: 6 bases; J trimming: 1 base; junction bases outside the gene matches: 0. CDR3 size: 13 residues. Germline V lookup: CDR1 MNHEY, CDR2 SVGAGI. CDR3 region: CASRTGGQETQYF. CDR3 in DNA: TGTGCCAGCAGGACAGGGGGCCAAGAGACCCAGTACTTC.

This clone has a single count. This chain joins TRBV21-1 and TRBJ2-1; the table's D call, TRBD1, was not checked against the DNA. TRBV21-1 is deemed a pseudogene. The CDR3 is 16 amino acids. This chain's CDR3 is CASTPKDAGLGNEQFF. CDR3 coding DNA: TGTGCCAGCACCCCAAAGGATGCAGGGCTCGGCAATGAGCAGTTCTTC.

The V gene is TRBV4-1, the J gene TRBJ2-7, with 9 positions matching TRBD2. Germline-derived CDR1 and CDR2 are MGHRA and YSYEKL. J lost 0 bases, V lost 0 bases, and 9 bases had no gene match. This CDR3 is built from 18 residues. The CDR3 is CASSQEESGGQLSYEQYF. CDR3 bases: TGCGCCAGCAGCCAAGAGGAGAGCGGGGGGCAACTCTCCTACGAGCAGTACTTC.

The rearrangement links TRBV3-1 (or the pseudogene TRBV3-2) to TRBJ2-4; 12 bases match TRBD1. Germline CDR1 and CDR2: LGHDT and YNNKEL (reference sequence). J lost 8 bases, V lost 7 bases, and 12 bases had no gene match. This CDR3 contains 16 residues. This CDR3 reads CASTSGGDRGQDIQYF. DNA of the CDR3: TGTGCCAGCACGAGCGGAGGGGACAGGGGGCAGGACATTCAGTACTTC.

Points on this clone: A junction boundary mismatches the germline segment, possibly from a read error. The chain employs TRBV7-7 and TRBJ2-1, with TRBD1 matching 11 bases. The CDR3 is made up of 15 amino acids. Germline V CDR1 and CDR2: SSHAT, FNYEAQ (reference sequence). CDR3: CASSPGTGGNNEQFF. CDR3 DNA sequence: TGTGCTAGCAGCCCCGGGACAGGGGGTAACAATGAGCAGTTCTTC.

The chain couples TRBV19 to TRBJ2-7; D perhaps matches TRBD1 (6 bases). Trimming took 3 bases from V and 4 from J, leaving 16 bases between them. CDR1 LNHDA and CDR2 SQIVND come from the germline V gene (reference sequence). The CDR3 has 15 amino acids. The CDR3: CASSIPGDSIYEQYF. CDR3 bases: TGTGCCAGTAGTATCCCAGGGGATAGTATATACGAGCAGTACTTC. Full variable domain (outside the CDR3, taken from reference TRBV19 and TRBJ2-7): DGGITQSPKYLFRKEGQNVTLSCEQNLNHDAMYWYRQDPGQGLRLIYYSQIVNDFQKGDIAEGYSVSREKKESFPLTVTSAQKNPTAFYLCASSIPGDSIYEQYFGPGTRLTVT.

The gene calls are TRBV11-2 and TRBJ1-1, with D perhaps TRBD1 (6 bases). Germline V CDR1 and CDR2: SGHAT, FQNNGV. V was shortened by 4 bases and J by 5 bases, with 14 bases between the two germline ends. The CDR3 sequence is 14 residues long. In DNA, the CDR3 is TGTGCCAGCAGCTCTGGTGTTAGGGGGACTGAAGCTTTCTTT. Amino acid sequence: CASSSGVRGTEAFF.

The chain links TRBV20-1 to TRBJ1-6, with D uncertain. From germline, CDR1 is DFQATT and CDR2 SNEGSKA (reference sequence). This CDR3 is 15 amino acids long. V lost 3 bases and J 4 bases, leaving 13 bases between the germline ends. For the CDR3, the DNA is TGCAGTGCTAGTGAGCCAGGTCCTTATAATTCACCCCTCCACTTT. This codes for CSASEPGPYNSPLHF.

V and J are TRBV7-8 and TRBJ2-4; tentatively, D is TRBD1 (6 bases). This CDR3 has 15 residues. The germline V gene encodes CDR1 SGHVS and CDR2 FQNEAQ. The V end was cut by 0 bases, the J end by 12 bases, with 18 bases between. Written as DNA, the CDR3 is TGTGCCAGCAGCTTAGCTCTTTGGGACAAGTCGTATCAGTACTTC. Residues: CASSLALWDKSYQYF.

The V call is TRBV30, the J call TRBJ1-5; weak D call: TRBD1 (6 bases). The CDR3 consists of 14 residues. Trimming left V 1 base short and J 3 bases short, with 10 bases between. CDR1 is GTSNPN, CDR2 SVGIG, per germline (reference sequence). CDR3 residues: CAWSGGGINQPQHF. DNA of the CDR3: TGTGCCTGGAGTGGTGGGGGCATCAATCAGCCCCAGCATTTT.

The genes are TRBV27 and TRBJ1-1, with 10 bases matching TRBD1. Germline V gene lookup returns CDR1 MNHEY and CDR2 SMNVEV (reference sequence). This CDR3 region has 16 residues. Unmatched junction bases numbered 9, after V lost 5 bases and J lost 3 bases. The CDR3 DNA is TGTGCCAGCAGTCGCGGACAGGGGGTATGGGACACTGAAGCTTTCTTT. Translation: CASSRGQGVWDTEAFF.

This chain joins TRBV21-1 and TRBJ2-2; the D call TRBD2 from the table was never checked on the DNA. TRBV21-1 is a listed pseudogene. The length of the CDR3 is 19 residues. CDR3 in amino acids: CASSIRLAGGHSNTGELFF. In DNA, the CDR3 is TGTGCCAGCAGCATCCGACTAGCGGGAGGGCACTCGAACACCGGGGAGCTGTTTTTT.

The chain has TRBV6-5 and TRBJ1-3; no clear D gene. V was trimmed by 8 bases and J by 3 bases, leaving 17 bases between them. Germline V gene data show CDR1 as MNHEY and CDR2 as SVGAGI. The CDR3 sequence is 15 residues long. This chain's CDR3 is CASSPGEGRGNTIYF. The CDR3 DNA reads TGTGCCAGCTCTCCCGGGGAGGGTCGTGGAAACACCATATATTTT.

This sequence joins TRBV7-2 and TRBJ1-6; possibly TRBD1 for D (5 bases). V lost 1 base to trimming and J lost 5 bases, with 12 bases between them. This CDR3 has 16 residues. CDR1 is SGHTA and CDR2 is FQGNSA in the germline V gene. CDR3 region: CASSLGGPLNNSPLHF. CDR3 bases: TGTGCCAGCAGCTTAGGGGGCCCTCTAAATAATTCACCCCTCCACTTT.

The chain employs TRBV27 and TRBJ2-1; D possibly corresponds to TRBD1 (5 bases). This CDR3 region has 14 residues. Between the trimmed V and J ends, which lost 2 bases and 6 bases, there was a span of 11 bases. Germline V gene data show CDR1 as MNHEY and CDR2 as SMNVEV (reference sequence). The CDR3 bases are TGTGCCAGCAGTTTAACAGGAACGGCCAATGAGCAGTTCTTC. Encoded protein: CASSLTGTANEQFF.

The rearrangement links TRBV7-6 to TRBJ1-1; a weak D match, TRBD1 (6 bases). Trimming left V 5 bases short and J 4 bases short, with 17 bases between. The CDR3 has 15 amino acids. Germline V gene lookup returns CDR1 SGHVS and CDR2 FNYEAQ. CDR3 in DNA: TGTGCCAGCAGCCTAGAGGGGGAGCTAGCCACTGAAGCTTTCTTT. Amino acid sequence: CASSLEGELATEAFF.

The chain carries TRBV28 and TRBJ2-3, with 9 positions matching TRBD2. V dropped 6 bases and J dropped 6; count of bases not matched to a gene: 16. CDR3 length: 17 residues. The germline CDR1 and CDR2 sequences are MDHEN and SYDVKM. CDR3 amino acids: CASSARLSGSVFDTQYF. CDR3 DNA sequence: TGTGCCAGCAGCGCGCGTCTTAGCGGGAGTGTTTTTGATACGCAGTATTTT.

This chain uses TRBV27 with TRBJ1-2, with 11 bases aligning to TRBD1. Germline CDR1 is MNHEY and CDR2 is SMNVEV (reference sequence). The V and J ends lost 6 bases and 4 bases, in that order; junction bases with no gene match: 7. The CDR3 consists of 15 residues. The CDR3 sequence: CASSPGQGVLYGYTF. The CDR3 DNA reads TGTGCCAGCAGCCCGGGACAGGGGGTCCTCTATGGCTACACCTTC.

The chain has TRBV5-4 and TRBJ2-5, with 9 bases identical to TRBD2. In germline, CDR1 is SGHNT, CDR2 YYREEE (reference sequence). V lost 2 bases to trimming and J lost 5 bases; unmatched junction nucleotides: 7. This CDR3 comprises 15 residues. The CDR3 bases are TGTGCCAGCAGCTTTCGTGGGACTAGCCGGGAGACCCAGTACTTC. Translation gives CASSFRGTSRETQYF.

The chain couples TRBV27 to TRBJ2-1; 8 bases agree with TRBD1. Germline loops: CDR1 MNHEY, CDR2 SMNVEV (reference sequence). V was clipped by 6 bases and J by 8 bases; unmatched bases: 9. The CDR3 is made up of 14 amino acids. The CDR3 sequence is CASRPRQGWDEQFF. DNA for the CDR3: TGTGCCAGCAGACCTCGACAGGGGTGGGATGAGCAGTTCTTC.

The J gene is TRBJ2-1, the V gene TRBV6-2 or TRBV6-3; D is perhaps TRBD2 (6 bases). Trimming removed 2 bases at V and 2 bases at J, with 10 bases between. The germline gives CDR1 MNHEY, CDR2 SVGEGT. CDR3 length equals 15 residues. The CDR3 loop is CASSYVAGPYNEQFF. CDR3 DNA: TGTGCCAGCAGTTACGTGGCGGGACCCTACAATGAGCAGTTCTTC.

This clone was seen more than once but under ten times. The rearrangement uses TRBV29-1 and TRBJ2-7, with TRBD1 identical over 10 bases. This CDR3 has 12 amino acids. Germline values: CDR1 SQVTM, CDR2 ANQGSEA. The chain's CDR3 is CTPGQGSYEQYF. In DNA, the CDR3 is TGCACCCCGGGACAGGGGTCCTACGAGCAGTACTTC.

The chain uses TRBV18 and TRBJ1-5, with TRBD1 identical over 9 bases. The length of the CDR3 is 15 residues. Germline CDR1 reads KGHSH; CDR2 reads LQKENI. The ends lost 6 bases at V and 6 bases at J; junction bases unmatched: 9. The CDR3 DNA sequence: TGTGCCAGCTCGGGTATACAGGGGGCCCCTCAGCCCCAGCATTTT. The encoded protein is CASSGIQGAPQPQHF.

CDR3 bases: TGTGCCAGCAGTGGACAGGGGGCGGCGTATGGCTACACCTTC. Translation: CASSGQGAAYGYTF. The V and J genes are TRBV2 and TRBJ1-2, with 10 nucleotides matching TRBD1. V was pared by 4 bases and J by 5 bases, with 4 bases of the junction left unmatched. CDR3 length equals 14 residues. Germline assignment: CDR1 SNHLY and CDR2 FYNNEI.

This sequence joins TRBV7-6 and TRBJ1-5; D uncertain. The germline V and J ends were trimmed by 1 base and 2 bases, with 6 bases remaining between them. CDR3 length: 14 amino acids. Germline-derived CDR1 and CDR2 are SGHVS and FNYEAQ. CDR3 amino acids: CASSLDIGNQPQHF. For the CDR3, the DNA is TGTGCCAGCAGCTTAGATATTGGCAATCAGCCCCAGCATTTT. The full variable domain, rest sourced from reference TRBV7-6 and TRBJ1-5, is GAGVSQSPRYKVTKRGQDVALRCDPISGHVSLYWYRQALGQGPEFLTYFNYEAQQDKSGLPNDRFSAERPEGSISTLTIQRTEQRDSAMYRCASSLDIGNQPQHFGDGTRLSIL.

The V call is TRBV7-2, the J call TRBJ1-2, with 9 bases fitting TRBD1. Germline V CDR1 and CDR2: SGHTA, FQGNSA. V lost 5 bases and J lost 6; bases outside the gene matches: 7. This CDR3 spans 14 amino acids. CDR3 bases: TGTGCCAGCAGCCAACGTGGACAGGGGAATGGCTACACCTTC. Translated: CASSQRGQGNGYTF.